These 25 T cell receptor beta chains were sequenced from one sample in a study of CD8+ T cells in alopecia areata. The sample's treatment: oral pan-JAK inhibitor, 5-10 mg twice daily. Sequencing relied on a cDNA template that was reverse transcribed from extracted RNA. Sequencing was performed with immunoSEQ multiplex PCR; in TCRdb, only in-frame clones are kept and a portion is missing. In the table there are under 200,000 clones, roughly two thirds of which are singletons. This specimen consisted of CD4+ T cells sorted from blood, obtained at week 4, from a patient treated with tofacitinib. The receptors originated from a human donor with alopecia areata.

V gene TRBV5-4 combines with J gene TRBJ2-5, with 8 nucleotides matching TRBD2. This CDR3 is built from 14 residues. J was trimmed by 2 bases and V by 2 bases; bases with no gene match: 2. Germline V lookup: CDR1 SGHNT, CDR2 YYREEE (reference sequence). CDR3 nucleotides: TGTGCCAGCAGCTTTGGCGGGGGGCAAGAGACCCAGTACTTC. It encodes CASSFGGGQETQYF.

This rearrangement joins TRBV27 to TRBJ2-3, with D possibly TRBD2 on 5 matching bases. The ends were cut back, 2 bases at V and 0 bases at J, with 9 bases in the middle. The germline CDR1 and CDR2 sequences are MNHEY and SMNVEV (reference sequence). The CDR3 is 15 amino acids. The CDR3 coding sequence is TGTGCCAGCAGTTTAAGGCGGGCTAGCACAGATACGCAGTATTTT. Amino acids: CASSLRRASTDTQYF.

J is TRBJ1-6 and V is TRBV30; 11 nucleotides align to TRBD1. The J segment lost 8 bases and the V segment lost 2 bases, leaving 5 bases of the junction unmatched. The CDR3 extends over 15 amino acids. The germline CDR1 and CDR2 sequences are GTSNPN and SVGIG (reference sequence). The CDR3 sequence is CAWSLRTGGDSPLHF. Here the CDR3 DNA reads TGTGCCTGGAGTCTAAGGACAGGGGGCGATTCACCCCTCCACTTT.

The chain carries TRBV6-5 and TRBJ2-7, with a weak D call TRBD2 (6 bases). With 5 bases removed from V and 1 base from J, the gap between germline ends came to 12 bases. The CDR3 is made up of 14 amino acids. Germline V CDR1 and CDR2: MNHEY, SVGAGI. CDR3 sequence (DNA): TGTGCCAGCAGTACACCGGGAGCTTCCTACGAGCAGTACTTC. Amino acids: CASSTPGASYEQYF.

The V and J genes are TRBV29-1 and TRBJ2-5; D is possibly TRBD2 (6 bases). Germline V CDR1 and CDR2: SQVTM, ANQGSEA. V lost 6 bases to trimming and J lost 5 bases, with 16 bases between them. This CDR3 region has 13 residues. CDR3 region: CSVSGGLKETQYF. The DNA for the CDR3 is TGCAGCGTGTCCGGGGGTCTGAAGGAGACCCAGTACTTC. The variable domain in full, completed from reference TRBV29-1 and TRBJ2-5, reads SAVISQKPSRDICQRGTSLTIQCQVDSQVTMMFWYRQQPGQSLTLIATANQGSEATYESGFVIDKFPISRPNLTFSTLTVSNMSPEDSSIYLCSVSGGLKETQYFGPGTRLLVL.

The gene calls are TRBV5-6 and TRBJ1-5; D call uncertain. The germline V gene has CDR1 SGHDT and CDR2 YYEEEE. V was shortened by 0 bases and J by 7 bases, with 11 bases between the two germline ends. The CDR3 consists of 14 residues. This chain's CDR3 is CASSLGPRSQPQHF. For the CDR3, the DNA is TGTGCCAGCAGCTTGGGACCAAGGTCGCAGCCCCAGCATTTT.

This chain connects TRBV29-1 to TRBJ1-3; TRBD1 aligns across 7 bases. Germline V gives CDR1 SQVTM, CDR2 ANQGSEA. The CDR3 totals 13 residues. J was trimmed by 5 bases and V by 4 bases; bases with no gene match: 5. DNA of the CDR3: TGCAGCGTTGCGACAGGGAATAGAAACACCATATATTTT. Amino acids: CSVATGNRNTIYF.

This sequence joins TRBV7-6 and TRBJ2-7; 7 bases align to TRBD1. CDR1 and CDR2 from the germline V gene are SGHVS and FNYEAQ. V lost 5 bases to trimming and J lost 0 bases; unmatched junction nucleotides: 10. There are 16 residues in the CDR3. CDR3 nucleotides: TGTGCCAGCAGCAACCGACAGGGCAAGTACTCCTACGAGCAGTACTTC. This codes for CASSNRQGKYSYEQYF.

In its sample, this clone was seen a few times. CDR3 in DNA: TGCAGCGTTGAAGATACGGTTCTCTCTGGGGCCAACGTCCTGACTTTC. Translating gives CSVEDTVLSGANVLTF. The chain links TRBV29-1 to TRBJ2-6; D ambiguous. CDR1 and CDR2 from the germline V gene are SQVTM and ANQGSEA. CDR3 length: 16 residues. The germline V and J ends were trimmed by 0 bases and 0 bases, with 9 bases remaining between them.

The genes are TRBV12-5 and TRBJ2-2, with D possibly being TRBD2 (5 bases). CDR1 is LGHNT and CDR2 is FRNRAP in the germline V gene. V was cut by 8 bases and J by 0 bases, with 7 bases left in between. The CDR3 extends over 13 amino acids. CDR3 sequence (DNA): TGTGCTAGTTCGAGGGCGAACACCGGGGAGCTGTTTTTT. Residues: CASSRANTGELFF.

On this clone itself: Other nucleotide sequences from this sample produce the same CDR3. The chain is built from TRBV29-1 and TRBJ2-3; tentatively, D is TRBD2 (5 bases). The CDR3 consists of 12 residues. Per germline, CDR1 SQVTM and CDR2 ANQGSEA. V lost 1 base and J lost 3, with 5 bases in between. The CDR3 loop is CSVEAGTDTQYF. Here the CDR3 DNA reads TGCAGCGTTGAAGCGGGGACAGATACGCAGTATTTT.

The chain is built from TRBV9 and TRBJ2-1; D remains ambiguous. The CDR3 extends over 13 amino acids. With 3 bases removed from V and 2 bases from J, the gap between germline ends came to 6 bases. Germline V CDR1 and CDR2: SGDLS, YYNGEE. The CDR3 spells CASSEETYNEQFF. CDR3 sequence (DNA): TGTGCCAGCAGCGAAGAGACCTACAATGAGCAGTTCTTC.

This clone was observed a handful of times. CDR3 DNA sequence: TGTGCCAGTGAAGCGGGGACCACCTACAATGAGCAGTTCTTC. This sequence encodes CASEAGTTYNEQFF. The V call is TRBV6-5, the J call TRBJ2-1; TRBD2 aligns across 7 bases. The germline CDR1 and CDR2 sequences are MNHEY and SVGAGI. The CDR3 consists of 14 residues. Trimming took 9 bases from V and 2 from J; bases not matched to a gene: 7.

This chain joins TRBV29-1 and TRBJ1-1; 10 bases are shared with TRBD1. The CDR3 runs 13 residues. Germline CDR1 is SQVTM and CDR2 is ANQGSEA. V shed 7 bases and J 5 bases; nucleotides not matched to a gene: 7. CDR3 bases: TGCAGCGCCCTGACAGGGGGCTATACTGAAGCTTTCTTT. Translated, it gives CSALTGGYTEAFF.

This clone was picked up a small number of times. The chain couples TRBV4-1 to TRBJ2-3; no definite D call. The CDR3 length is 17 residues. Deletions cut 0 bases from V and 0 bases from J, with 13 bases between. Germline V gene lookup returns CDR1 MGHRA and CDR2 YSYEKL. The CDR3 DNA follows: TGCGCCAGCAGCCAAGATCGTGGTTTTTCTAGCACAGATACGCAGTATTTT. Its protein product is CASSQDRGFSSTDTQYF.

Here the CDR3 reads CATSRGDRGLQETQYF. The DNA of the CDR3 is TGTGCCACCAGCAGAGGGGACAGGGGGCTCCAAGAGACCCAGTACTTC. This rearrangement joins TRBV15 to TRBJ2-5, with TRBD1 identical over 12 bases. Losses at the gene ends were 1 base for V and 1 base for J; bases not matched to a gene: 1. The CDR3 loop spans 16 amino acids. Germline assignment: CDR1 LNHNV and CDR2 YYDKDF (reference sequence). Based on the CDR3 plus reference TRBV15 and TRBJ2-5, the full variable domain is DAMVIQNPRYQVTQFGKPVTLSCSQTLNHNVMYWYQQKSSQAPKLLFHYYDKDFNNEADTPDNFQSRRPNTSFCFLDIRSPGLGDTAMYLCATSRGDRGLQETQYFGPGTRLLVL.

The CDR3 reads CASSPPGGRTDTQYF. The CDR3 DNA reads TGCGCCAGCAGCCCCCCCGGGGGAAGGACAGATACGCAGTATTTT. The J gene is TRBJ2-3, the V gene TRBV5-1; D may be TRBD2 (6 bases). The CDR3 has 15 residues. Per the germline V gene, CDR1 is SGHRS and CDR2 is YFSETQ. V was pared by 4 bases and J by 3 bases, with 15 bases between. The full variable domain, rest sourced from reference TRBV5-1 and TRBJ2-3, is KAGVTQTPRYLIKTRGQQVTLSCSPISGHRSVSWYQQTPGQGLQFLFEYFSETQRNKGNFPGRFSGRQFSNSRSEMNVSTLELGDSALYLCASSPPGGRTDTQYFGPGTRLTVL.

In its sample, this clone was seen once. The chain joins TRBV29-1 to TRBJ1-1, with unresolved D. CDR3 length: 13 amino acids. V lost 8 bases and J lost 0, with 13 bases in between. Per the germline V gene, CDR1 is SQVTM and CDR2 is ANQGSEA. This CDR3 is CSLSGDMNTEAFF. CDR3 bases: TGCAGCTTAAGTGGAGACATGAACACTGAAGCTTTCTTT.

The chain uses TRBV29-1 and TRBJ2-6, with a tentative D call TRBD2 (5 bases). This CDR3 has 13 amino acids. Germline V CDR1 and CDR2: SQVTM, ANQGSEA. CDR3 bases: TGCACCGCACACCCGGGGGGGGCCAACGTCCTGACTTTC. Protein product: CTAHPGGANVLTF.

V gene TRBV18 combines with J gene TRBJ1-1, with D uncertain. CDR1 KGHSH and CDR2 LQKENI come from the germline V gene. This CDR3 is built from 12 residues. V was shortened by 8 bases and J by 1 base, with 8 bases between the two germline ends. The CDR3 is CASTRANTEAFF. The CDR3 DNA reads as TGTGCCAGCACGAGGGCGAACACTGAAGCTTTCTTT. Combining the CDR3 with reference TRBV18 and TRBJ1-1 gives the whole variable domain NAGVMQNPRHLVRRRGQEARLRCSPMKGHSHVYWYRQLPEEGLKFMVYLQKENIIDESGMPKERFSAEFPKEGPSILRIQQVVRGDSAAYFCASTRANTEAFFGQGTRLTVV.

This rearrangement joins TRBV4-3 to TRBJ1-2, with TRBD1 matching over 7 bases. After removal of 0 bases from V and 6 bases from J, the junction contained 4 bases not matched to a gene. CDR1 is LGHNA and CDR2 is YSLEER in the germline V gene. The length of the CDR3 is 14 residues. The CDR3 sequence is CASSQDGRGNGYTF. DNA of the CDR3: TGCGCCAGCAGCCAAGATGGCAGGGGGAATGGCTACACCTTC.

The chain recombines TRBV29-1 with TRBJ2-1; D is unresolved. V shed 4 bases and J shed 0 bases, with 16 bases lying between them. The CDR3 is 16 amino acids. Germline CDR1 reads SQVTM; CDR2 reads ANQGSEA. The CDR3 reads CSVGSEELSSYNEQFF. The CDR3 DNA reads TGCAGCGTTGGCAGTGAGGAACTCAGCTCCTACAATGAGCAGTTCTTC.

V gene TRBV15 combines with J gene TRBJ2-7, with 11 bases that match TRBD2. The V segment lost 0 bases and the J segment 4 bases; nucleotides outside the gene matches: 5. CDR3 size: 16 residues. CDR1 is LNHNV, CDR2 YYDKDF, per germline (reference sequence). The CDR3 sequence is CATSRDVASGRYEQYF. Here the CDR3 DNA reads TGTGCCACCAGCAGAGATGTGGCTAGCGGGAGGTACGAGCAGTACTTC. The whole variable domain, filled in from reference TRBV15 and TRBJ2-7, reads DAMVIQNPRYQVTQFGKPVTLSCSQTLNHNVMYWYQQKSSQAPKLLFHYYDKDFNNEADTPDNFQSRRPNTSFCFLDIRSPGLGDTAMYLCATSRDVASGRYEQYFGPGTRLTVT.

J is TRBJ1-3 and V is TRBV29-1; no clear D. CDR3 length: 13 residues. Per germline, CDR1 SQVTM and CDR2 ANQGSEA. V was clipped by 7 bases and J by 0 bases, with 10 bases between them. The CDR3 nucleotides read TGCAGCGGCAGAGTGAACTCTGGAAACACCATATATTTT. Translated, it gives CSGRVNSGNTIYF.

The chain joins TRBV5-1 to TRBJ2-1; unclear D gene. The length of the CDR3 is 16 residues. Germline CDR1 reads SGHRS; CDR2 reads YFSETQ. V was pared by 4 bases and J by 0 bases, with 14 bases between. The DNA for the CDR3 is TGCGCCAGCAGCCGAAGGAGCCCAGGCTCCTACAATGAGCAGTTCTTC. Protein sequence: CASSRRSPGSYNEQFF. Full variable domain (outside the CDR3, taken from reference TRBV5-1 and TRBJ2-1): KAGVTQTPRYLIKTRGQQVTLSCSPISGHRSVSWYQQTPGQGLQFLFEYFSETQRNKGNFPGRFSGRQFSNSRSEMNVSTLELGDSALYLCASSRRSPGSYNEQFFGPGTRLTVL.